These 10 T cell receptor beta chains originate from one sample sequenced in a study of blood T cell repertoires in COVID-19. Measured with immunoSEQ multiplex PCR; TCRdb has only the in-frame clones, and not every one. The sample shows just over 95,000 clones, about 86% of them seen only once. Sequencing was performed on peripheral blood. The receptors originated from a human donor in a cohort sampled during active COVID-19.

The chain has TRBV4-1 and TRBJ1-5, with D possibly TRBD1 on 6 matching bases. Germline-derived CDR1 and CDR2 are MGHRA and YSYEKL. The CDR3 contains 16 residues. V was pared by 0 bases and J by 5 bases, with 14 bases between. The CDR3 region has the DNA TGCGCCAGCAGCCAAGAACAAGGGGGGGGATATCAGCCCCAGCATTTT. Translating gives CASSQEQGGGYQPQHF.

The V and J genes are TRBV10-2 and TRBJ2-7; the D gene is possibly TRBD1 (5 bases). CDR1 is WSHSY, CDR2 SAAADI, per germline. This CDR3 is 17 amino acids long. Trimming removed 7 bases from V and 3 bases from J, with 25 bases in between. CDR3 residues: CASTGRRGDRIDYEQYF. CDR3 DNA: TGCGCCAGCACCGGACGACGAGGAGACAGAATAGACTACGAGCAGTACTTC.

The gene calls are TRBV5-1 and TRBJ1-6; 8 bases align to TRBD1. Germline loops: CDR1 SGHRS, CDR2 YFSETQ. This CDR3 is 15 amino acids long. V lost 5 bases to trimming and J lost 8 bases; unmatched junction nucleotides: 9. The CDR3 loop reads CASSPGQGPDSPLHF. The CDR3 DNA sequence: TGCGCCAGCAGTCCCGGACAGGGTCCTGATTCACCCCTCCACTTT.

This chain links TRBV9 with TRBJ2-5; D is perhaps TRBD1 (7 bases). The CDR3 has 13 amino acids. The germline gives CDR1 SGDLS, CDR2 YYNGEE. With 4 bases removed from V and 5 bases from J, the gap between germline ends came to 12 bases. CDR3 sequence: CASSLAGGETQYF. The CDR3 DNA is TGTGCCAGCAGCCTCGCAGGGGGGGAGACCCAGTACTTC.

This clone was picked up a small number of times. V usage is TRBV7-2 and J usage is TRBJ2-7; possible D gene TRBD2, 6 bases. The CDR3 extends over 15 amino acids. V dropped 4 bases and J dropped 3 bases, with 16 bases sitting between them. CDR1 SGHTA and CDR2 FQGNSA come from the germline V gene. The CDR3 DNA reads TGTGCCAGCAGCTCCCAGGGCGGGATCAACTACGAGCAGTACTTC. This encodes CASSSQGGINYEQYF.

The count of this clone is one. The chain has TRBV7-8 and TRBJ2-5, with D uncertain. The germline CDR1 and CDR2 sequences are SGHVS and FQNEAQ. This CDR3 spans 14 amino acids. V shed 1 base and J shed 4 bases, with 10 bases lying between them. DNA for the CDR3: TGTGCCAGCAGCTTAGGCCGTCTCGGAGAGACCCAGTACTTC. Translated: CASSLGRLGETQYF.

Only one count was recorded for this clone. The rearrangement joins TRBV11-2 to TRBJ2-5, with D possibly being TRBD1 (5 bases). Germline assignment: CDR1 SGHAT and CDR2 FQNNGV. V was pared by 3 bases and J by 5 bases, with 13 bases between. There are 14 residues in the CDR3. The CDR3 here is CASSFSDMAETQYF. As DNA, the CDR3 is TGTGCCAGCAGCTTTTCGGACATGGCGGAGACCCAGTACTTC.

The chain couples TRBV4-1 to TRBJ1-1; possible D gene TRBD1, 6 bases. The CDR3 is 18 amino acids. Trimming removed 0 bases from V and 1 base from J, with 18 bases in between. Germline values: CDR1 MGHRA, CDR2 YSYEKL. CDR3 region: CASSQETRTVRSNTEAFF. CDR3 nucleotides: TGCGCCAGCAGCCAAGAAACGAGGACAGTAAGATCGAACACTGAAGCTTTCTTT.

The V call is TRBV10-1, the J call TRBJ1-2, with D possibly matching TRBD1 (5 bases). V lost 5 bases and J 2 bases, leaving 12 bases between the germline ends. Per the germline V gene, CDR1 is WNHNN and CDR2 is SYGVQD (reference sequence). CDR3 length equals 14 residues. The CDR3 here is CASSPDTNNYGYTF. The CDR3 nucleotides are TGCGCCAGCAGTCCGGACACAAACAACTATGGCTACACCTTC.

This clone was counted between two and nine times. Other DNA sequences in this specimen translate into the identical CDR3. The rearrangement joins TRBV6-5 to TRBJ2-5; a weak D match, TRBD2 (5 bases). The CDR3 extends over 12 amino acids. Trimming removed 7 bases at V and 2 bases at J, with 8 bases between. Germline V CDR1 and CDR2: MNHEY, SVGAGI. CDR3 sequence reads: CASKLAQETQYF. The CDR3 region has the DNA TGTGCCAGCAAGCTAGCTCAAGAGACCCAGTACTTC.